The rows below give T cell receptor beta chains drawn from one sample of a study of blood T cells in healthy people across ages. In TCRdb, the 5' RACE reads were re-called with MiXCR into one record per CDR3 protein. This table has 780,000 or so distinct CDR3 sequences, about 56% appearing once. Sequenced sample: blood. The receptors were sampled from a man between 35 and 55 years old in good health. The CDR3 runs from the conserved cysteine through the conserved F or W. D genes are given only for firm matches. Clone size appears in some rows only: once, few, many, or a class for an expanded clone.

TRBD2 | TRBJ2-3 | TRBV6-6 | few | CASSYLLGLAGTDTQYF | TGTGCCAGCAGTTACCTGTTAGGACTAGCGGGCACAGATACGCAGTATTTT
- | TRBJ2-5 | TRBV6-2/TRBV6-3 | - | CASSYGTGKEQYF | TGTGCCAGCAGTTACGGAACAGGGAAAGAGCAGTACTTC
- | TRBJ2-7 | TRBV6-2/TRBV6-3 | - | CASSYSSRLSYEQYF | TGTGCCAGCAGTTACTCGAGCAGACTGAGCTACGAGCAGTACTTC
- | TRBJ1-2 | TRBV7-3 | - | CASSSNREGGYTF | TGTGCCAGCAGCTCAAACAGGGAGGGCGGCTACACCTTC
- | TRBJ2-4 | TRBV5-1 | - | CASSPTGRSIQYF | TGCGCCAGCAGCCCCACCGGTAGAAGCATTCAGTACTTC
TRBD2 | TRBJ2-3 | TRBV20-1 | - | CSARDSSTSGRADTQYF | TGCAGTGCTAGAGATTCCTCGACTAGCGGGAGGGCCGATACGCAGTATTTT
TRBD1 | TRBJ2-5 | TRBV5-1 | many | CASSRTGGEGETQYF | TGCGCCAGCAGCAGAACAGGGGGCGAGGGAGAGACCCAGTACTTC
- | TRBJ2-3 | TRBV20-1 | - | CSADITDTQYF | TGCAGTGCTGATATCACAGATACGCAGTATTTT
TRBD1 | TRBJ2-5 | TRBV28 | - | CASSLRLGQGEETQYF | TGTGCCAGCAGTTTGAGGTTGGGACAGGGCGAAGAGACCCAGTACTTC
TRBD2 | TRBJ2-5 | TRBV28 | once | CASSFSQGRAGGMQETQYF | TGTGCCAGCAGTTTCTCACAGGGACGAGCGGGGGGAATGCAAGAGACCCAGTACTTC
TRBD2 | TRBJ2-1 | TRBV4-2 | - | CASSQDRTSFYEQFF | TGTGCCAGCAGCCAAGATAGGACTAGTTTTTATGAGCAGTTCTTC
- | TRBJ1-2 | TRBV6-5 | - | CASSPQGRANYGYTF | TGTGCCAGCAGTCCCCAGGGCAGGGCTAACTATGGCTACACCTTC
TRBD1 | TRBJ1-2 | TRBV5-1 | once | CASSLSPGQGDYGYTF | TGCGCCAGCAGCTTGTCTCCGGGACAGGGAGACTATGGCTACACCTTC
- | TRBJ1-6 | TRBV20-1 | - | CSASQRPATNSPLHF | TGCAGTGCTAGCCAGCGACCGGCCACTAATTCACCCCTCCACTTT
- | TRBJ1-1 | TRBV29-1 | few | CSVGFSNTEAFF | TGCAGCGTTGGGTTCTCGAACACTGAAGCTTTCTTT
TRBD2 | TRBJ2-1 | TRBV3-1 | - | CASSQKSGGADNEQFF | TGTGCCAGCAGCCAAAAGAGCGGGGGGGCGGACAATGAGCAGTTCTTC
TRBD1 | TRBJ2-3 | TRBV6-4 | - | CASSDSPGGGSDTQYF | TGTGCCAGCAGTGACTCACCAGGGGGCGGGTCAGATACGCAGTATTTT
TRBD2 | TRBJ2-3 | TRBV27 | few | CASTPHLAGGPDTQYF | TGTGCCAGCACCCCACATCTAGCGGGAGGTCCAGATACGCAGTATTTT
TRBD2 | TRBJ2-1 | TRBV20-1 | - | CSASRSGRAPTNEQFF | TGCAGTGCTTCTCGTAGCGGGAGGGCCCCCACAAATGAGCAGTTCTTC
TRBD2 | TRBJ2-1 | TRBV5-1 | - | CASSWGLAGGNEQFF | TGCGCCAGCAGCTGGGGACTAGCGGGGGGTAATGAGCAGTTCTTC
TRBD1 | TRBJ2-6 | TRBV5-5 | - | CASRASATGISGANVLTF | TGTGCCAGCAGAGCGTCGGCGACAGGGATTTCTGGGGCCAACGTCCTGACTTTC
TRBD1 | TRBJ2-3 | TRBV10-3 | - | CAIQGAFSTDTQYF | TGTGCCATCCAGGGGGCCTTTAGCACAGATACGCAGTATTTT
- | TRBJ1-5 | TRBV2 | - | CASSPQGWPQHF | TGTGCCAGCAGTCCACAGGGTTGGCCCCAGCATTTT
- | TRBJ1-4 | TRBV3-1 | - | CASSQGPGEKLFF | TGTGCCAGCAGCCAGGGTCCGGGGGAAAAACTGTTTTTT
TRBD1 | TRBJ1-1 | TRBV3-1 | - | CASSQEPGTGAEAFF | TGTGCCAGCAGCCAAGAACCCGGGACAGGGGCTGAAGCTTTCTTT
- | TRBJ2-3 | TRBV2 | - | CASTGVGSWDTDTQYF | TGTGCCAGCACTGGAGTGGGGAGTTGGGACACAGATACGCAGTATTTT
- | TRBJ2-1 | TRBV29-1 | - | CSAPGKDYNEQFF | TGCAGCGCTCCGGGCAAAGACTACAATGAGCAGTTCTTC
TRBD1 | TRBJ1-4 | TRBV4-2 | once | CASSQNGQENEKLFF | TGTGCCAGCAGCCAAAACGGACAGGAAAATGAAAAACTGTTTTTT
- | TRBJ1-2 | TRBV29-1 | - | CSVEDRQDYGYTF | TGCAGCGTTGAAGATCGTCAGGACTATGGCTACACCTTC
- | TRBJ2-7 | TRBV7-2 | few | CASSLGGHYEQYF | TGTGCCAGCAGCTTAGGAGGGCACTACGAGCAGTACTTC
- | TRBJ2-3 | TRBV7-9 | - | CASSTLGGGTVDTQYF | TGTGCCAGCAGCACGCTGGGCGGGGGCACGGTAGATACGCAGTATTTT
TRBD2 | TRBJ2-4 | TRBV20-1 | - | CSAPDMTSGWSKNIQYF | TGCAGTGCTCCCGACATGACTAGCGGTTGGTCCAAAAACATTCAGTACTTC
- | TRBJ2-4 | TRBV3-1 | once | CASSQVRRGAKNIQYF | TGTGCCAGCAGCCAAGTAAGGAGGGGTGCCAAAAACATTCAGTACTTC
- | TRBJ2-3 | TRBV20-1 | - | CSARDPRESITDTQYF | TGCAGTGCTAGAGACCCCCGGGAGAGCATCACAGATACGCAGTATTTT
- | TRBJ2-1 | TRBV5-1 | - | CASSPTNSLRRGASFF | TGCGCCAGCAGCCCCACAAATTCCCTAAGACGCGGGGCTTCGTTCTTC
- | TRBJ2-1 | TRBV6-6 | - | CASSPTPFF | TGTGCCAGCAGCCCTACCCCGTTCTTC
TRBD2 | TRBJ2-1 | TRBV11-2 | - | CASSLLAGAEQFF | TGTGCCAGCAGCCTACTAGCGGGAGCCGAGCAGTTCTTC
- | TRBJ2-6 | TRBV18 | - | CAGSPQINRLSGANVLTF | TGTGCCGGCTCACCACAGATTAATCGTCTCTCTGGGGCCAACGTCCTGACTTTC
- | TRBJ2-2 | TRBV7-3 | - | CASSSGSLTRSAGELFF | TGTGCCAGCAGCTCGGGTTCGCTAACTAGGTCTGCCGGGGAGCTGTTTTTT
- | TRBJ2-7 | TRBV7-2 | - | CASSLGVAFYEQYF | TGTGCCAGCAGCTTAGGTGTAGCCTTCTACGAGCAGTACTTC
- | TRBJ2-3 | TRBV20-1 | - | CSALRSADTQYF | TGCAGTGCGTTGCGGAGTGCGGATACGCAGTATTTT
TRBD1 | TRBJ2-1 | TRBV2 | - | CASSELQGAYNEQFF | TGTGCCAGCAGTGAACTCCAGGGGGCCTACAATGAGCAGTTCTTC
- | TRBJ2-7 | TRBV5-1 | - | CASSLGSGVPYEQYF | TGTGCCAGCAGCTTAGGGTCAGGGGTCCCTTACGAGCAGTACTTC
- | TRBJ1-2 | TRBV20-1 | - | CSARADAGPWGYTF | TGCAGTGCTAGAGCCGACGCCGGCCCTTGGGGCTACACCTTC
TRBD1 | TRBJ1-2 | TRBV25-1 | many | CARVRDRGPLYGYTF | TGTGCCAGAGTGAGGGACAGGGGGCCTCTCTATGGCTACACCTTC
- | TRBJ2-7 | TRBV28 | - | CASSLWGLGHEQYF | TGTGCCAGCAGTTTATGGGGACTCGGGCACGAGCAGTACTTC